This is a list of T cell receptor beta chains from one sample in a study of blood T cell repertoires in COVID-19. Profiling relied on immunoSEQ multiplex PCR, and the TCRdb table lists in-frame clones only, not all of them. The sample consists of more than 200,000 clones, roughly 82% of them appearing once. The sequenced material came from peripheral blood. These receptors were obtained from a woman in her 40s who had recovered from COVID-19. The CDR3 runs from the conserved cysteine through the conserved F or W. D genes are given only for firm matches. Only some rows state a clone size, as once, few, many or a class for expanded clones.

d_gene: TRBD1
v_gene: TRBV4-3
j_gene: TRBJ2-4
abundance: NA
CDR3nt: TGCGCCAGCAGCTTTCGGGACAGTGGGATTCAGTACTTC
CDR3aa: CASSFRDSGIQYF

d_gene: NA
v_gene: TRBV7-2
j_gene: TRBJ1-1
abundance: NA
CDR3nt: TGTGCCAGCAGCGAAGAATCAGGGAACACTGAAGCTTTCTTT
CDR3aa: CASSEESGNTEAFF

d_gene: TRBD1
v_gene: TRBV10-2
j_gene: TRBJ1-5
abundance: NA
CDR3nt: TGCGCCAGCAGTGGGGCAGGGGGCAGCCAGCCCCAGCATTTT
CDR3aa: CASSGAGGSQPQHF

d_gene: TRBD2
v_gene: TRBV5-1
j_gene: TRBJ2-1
abundance: NA
CDR3nt: TGCGCCAGCAGCTCGACTAGCGGTGACAATGAGCAGTTCTTC
CDR3aa: CASSSTSGDNEQFF

d_gene: NA
v_gene: TRBV4-2
j_gene: TRBJ2-1
abundance: many
CDR3nt: TGTGCCAGCAGCCAAGTCGGGTCCAGGGACAATGAGCAGTTCTTC
CDR3aa: CASSQVGSRDNEQFF

d_gene: NA
v_gene: TRBV5-6
j_gene: TRBJ2-1
abundance: NA
CDR3nt: TGTGCCACCCTTGACAGGATCGGGAACAATGAGCAGTTCTTC
CDR3aa: CATLDRIGNNEQFF

d_gene: NA
v_gene: TRBV7-2
j_gene: TRBJ2-6
abundance: NA
CDR3nt: TGTGCCAGCAGCTCTGGGGCGCAAGGGGCCAACGTCCTGACTTTC
CDR3aa: CASSSGAQGANVLTF

d_gene: NA
v_gene: TRBV18
j_gene: TRBJ1-4
abundance: NA
CDR3nt: TGTGCCAGCTCACCACCGATGGGGCAGTCTAATGAAAAACTGTTTTTT
CDR3aa: CASSPPMGQSNEKLFF

d_gene: NA
v_gene: TRBV9
j_gene: TRBJ1-1
abundance: NA
CDR3nt: TGTGCCAGCTCGCCCCTCGGGGGGGGTGGCACTGAAGCTTTCTTT
CDR3aa: CASSPLGGGGTEAFF

d_gene: NA
v_gene: TRBV30
j_gene: TRBJ2-7
abundance: NA
CDR3nt: TGTGCCTGGAGTGTATCGTCCTACGAGCAGTACTTC
CDR3aa: CAWSVSSYEQYF

d_gene: NA
v_gene: TRBV28
j_gene: TRBJ2-1
abundance: NA
CDR3nt: TGTGCCAGCAGTTTAGAGGCGAAGCAGTTCTTC
CDR3aa: CASSLEAKQFF